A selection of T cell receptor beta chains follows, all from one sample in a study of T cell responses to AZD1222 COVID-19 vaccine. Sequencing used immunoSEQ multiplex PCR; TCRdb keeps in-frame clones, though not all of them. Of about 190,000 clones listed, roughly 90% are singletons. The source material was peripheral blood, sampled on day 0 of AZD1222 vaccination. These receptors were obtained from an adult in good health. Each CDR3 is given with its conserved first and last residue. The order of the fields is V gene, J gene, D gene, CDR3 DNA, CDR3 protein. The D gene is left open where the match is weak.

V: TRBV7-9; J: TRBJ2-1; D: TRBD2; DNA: TGTGCCAGCAGCTTAGGGCGGGGGAGTAAGGACAATGAGCAGTTCTTC; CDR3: CASSLGRGSKDNEQFF
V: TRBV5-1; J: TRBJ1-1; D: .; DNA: TGCGCCAGCAGCTCGCCTCGGGTGGGGAACACTGAAGCTTTCTTT; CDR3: CASSSPRVGNTEAFF
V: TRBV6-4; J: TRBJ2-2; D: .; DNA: TGTGCCAGCAGTGTGGAACAGGGAACCGGGGAGCTGTTTTTT; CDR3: CASSVEQGTGELFF
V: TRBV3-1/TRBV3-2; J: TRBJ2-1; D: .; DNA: TGTGCCAGCAGCCAAGATTGGTCGAATGAGCAGTTCTTC; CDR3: CASSQDWSNEQFF
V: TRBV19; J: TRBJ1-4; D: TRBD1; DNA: TGTGCCACTCGGGACAGGGGTACTAATGAAAAACTGTTTTTT; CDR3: CATRDRGTNEKLFF
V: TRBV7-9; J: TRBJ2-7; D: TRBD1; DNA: TGTGCCAGCAGCTTAGGTAGGGGGGGACAGGGTCTCAACGAGCAGTACTTC; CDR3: CASSLGRGGQGLNEQYF
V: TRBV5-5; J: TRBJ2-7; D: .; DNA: TGTGCCAGCAGCTTGGCGGACGGCTACGAGCAGTACTTC; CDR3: CASSLADGYEQYF
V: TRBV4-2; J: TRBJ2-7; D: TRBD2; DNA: TGTGCCAGCAGCCAAGATATAGCGGGGGGGCGCGAGCAGTACTTC; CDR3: CASSQDIAGGREQYF
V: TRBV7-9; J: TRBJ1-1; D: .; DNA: TGTGCCAGCAGCTTATATGAGTTACCCAACACTGAAGCTTTCTTT; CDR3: CASSLYELPNTEAFF
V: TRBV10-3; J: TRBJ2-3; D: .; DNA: TGTGCCATGTCTGTGGCGCGGACAGATACGCAGTATTTT; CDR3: CAMSVARTDTQYF
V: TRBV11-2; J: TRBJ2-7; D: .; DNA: TGTGCCAGCAGCTTAGGGTGGCCAGGGTACGAGCAGTACTTC; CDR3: CASSLGWPGYEQYF
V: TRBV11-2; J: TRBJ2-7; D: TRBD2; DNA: TGTGCCAGCAGCCGGACTAGCGGGGACTCCTACGAGCAGTACTTC; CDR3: CASSRTSGDSYEQYF
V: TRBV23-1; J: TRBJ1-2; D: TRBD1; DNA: TGCGCCAGCAGTCAAAACCCGACAGGGGACCGGGGTGGCTACACCTTC; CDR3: CASSQNPTGDRGGYTF
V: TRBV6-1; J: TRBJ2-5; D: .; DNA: TGTGCCAGCAGTGAAAGCGCGCAAGAGACCCAGTACTTC; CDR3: CASSESAQETQYF
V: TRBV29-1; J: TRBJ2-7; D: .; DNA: TGCAGCGTTGCGGTCGGAGCGTACGAGCAGTACTTC; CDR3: CSVAVGAYEQYF
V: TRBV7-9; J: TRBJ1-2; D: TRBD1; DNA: TGTGCCAGCAGCTCAGACAGGGGGTGGGATGGCTACACCTTC; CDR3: CASSSDRGWDGYTF
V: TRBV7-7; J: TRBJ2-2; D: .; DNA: TGTGCTAGCAGCCAGATGGGACAAGAACTGTTTTTT; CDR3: CASSQMGQELFF